This entry lists 29 T cell receptor beta chains sequenced from one sample in a study of cytomegalovirus exposure and HLA in healthy donors. PCR involved 60 Vbeta and 13 Jbeta primers. Clones were sequenced by immunoSEQ multiplex PCR, and TCRdb holds only the in-frame ones, with some missing. The table includes around 53,000 clones, 73% detected once. The sample consisted of PBMCs. The receptors shown here come from a young man in good health and CMV-seronegative.

This clone was picked up a small number of times. This sequence joins TRBV5-6 and TRBJ1-5; unclear D gene. V lost 0 bases to trimming and J lost 7 bases, with 11 bases between them. Germline CDR1 and CDR2: SGHDT and YYEEEE. The CDR3 extends over 14 amino acids. CDR3: CASSLGGSGQPQHF. CDR3 DNA: TGTGCCAGCAGCTTGGGAGGGTCTGGGCAGCCCCAGCATTTT. Looking up the rest from reference TRBV5-6 and TRBJ1-5 gives the full variable domain: DAGVTQSPTHLIKTRGQQVTLRCSPKSGHDTVSWYQQALGQGPQFIFQYYEEEERQRGNFPDRFSGHQFPNYSSELNVNALLLGDSALYLCASSLGGSGQPQHFGDGTRLSIL.

V gene TRBV9 combines with J gene TRBJ2-1; 13 positions match TRBD2. V trimming: 2 bases; J trimming: 9 bases; junction bases outside the gene matches: 8. The germline V gene encodes CDR1 SGDLS and CDR2 YYNGEE. The CDR3 is 16 amino acids. The CDR3 loop is CASSVGGLAGEVEQFF. CDR3 nucleotides: TGTGCCAGCAGCGTTGGAGGACTAGCGGGAGAAGTTGAGCAGTTCTTC.

V usage is TRBV28 and J usage is TRBJ1-2, with D unclear. CDR3 length equals 15 residues. The germline CDR1 and CDR2 sequences are MDHEN and SYDVKM. V lost 6 bases to trimming and J lost 6 bases, with 20 bases between them. The CDR3: CASRLDSDREDGYTF. The CDR3 DNA sequence: TGTGCCAGCAGACTGGATAGCGACCGGGAGGATGGCTACACCTTC.

In its sample, this clone was seen once. This chain uses TRBV5-4 with TRBJ2-5, with D possibly matching TRBD2 (6 bases). V gave up 4 bases and J gave up 4 bases, with 17 bases separating them. Germline loops: CDR1 SGHNT, CDR2 YYREEE (reference sequence). The CDR3 is 15 residues long. CDR3 loop: CASSPPGDLPETQYF. For the CDR3, the DNA is TGTGCCAGCAGCCCCCCGGGGGACTTGCCAGAGACCCAGTACTTC.

The gene calls are TRBV4-3 and TRBJ2-2, with 7 bases aligning to TRBD1. The CDR3 contains 17 residues. After removal of 0 bases from V and 5 bases from J, the junction contained 9 bases not matched to a gene. Germline assignment: CDR1 LGHNA and CDR2 YSLEER. The CDR3 protein is CASSQDRTGLGTGELFF. CDR3 sequence (DNA): TGCGCCAGCAGCCAAGATCGGACAGGTTTGGGGACCGGGGAGCTGTTTTTT.

The V call is TRBV13, the J call TRBJ1-1, with D possibly matching TRBD1 (5 bases). The CDR3 is 13 residues long. Trimming took 5 bases from V and 4 from J, leaving 11 bases between them. Germline CDR1 and CDR2: PRHDT and FYEKMQ (reference sequence). CDR3: CASSQGGGTEAFF. The CDR3 coding sequence is TGTGCCAGCAGCCAAGGCGGGGGCACTGAAGCTTTCTTT.

This chain connects TRBV11-3 to TRBJ2-5; 9 nucleotides agree with TRBD1. Germline CDR1 SGHNT, CDR2 YENEEA. The CDR3 sequence is 15 residues long. The ends lost 5 bases at V and 5 bases at J; junction bases unmatched: 9. CDR3 sequence (DNA): TGTGCCAGCAGCCTCTCGACAGGGGGAGGGGAGACCCAGTACTTC. Translated, it gives CASSLSTGGGETQYF.

The sample holds one count of this clone. The genes are TRBV29-1 and TRBJ1-6; weak D call: TRBD1 (6 bases). CDR3 size: 12 residues. Germline loops: CDR1 SQVTM, CDR2 ANQGSEA. Trimming shortened V by 4 bases and J by 15 bases, and 16 bases separated the two germline ends. This chain's CDR3 is CSVVLQQGVLHF. CDR3 nucleotide sequence: TGCAGCGTTGTGCTTCAACAGGGCGTCCTCCACTTT.

V and J are TRBV6-5 and TRBJ2-3; 10 nucleotides line up with TRBD2. Germline V lookup: CDR1 MNHEY, CDR2 SVGAGI. V shed 6 bases, J shed 6 bases, and the junction held 9 bases outside the gene matches. This CDR3 contains 15 residues. CDR3 in DNA: TGTGCCAGCAGCAGAGGACTAGCGGAGAGGGATACGCAGTATTTT. This sequence encodes CASSRGLAERDTQYF.

The chain has TRBV5-4 and TRBJ2-6; 8 positions match TRBD1. The CDR3 length is 18 residues. Germline V gives CDR1 SGHNT, CDR2 YYREEE (reference sequence). With V trimmed by 4 bases and J by 1 base, 10 bases remained unmatched. This CDR3 is CASSNTGTGPSGANVLTF. The DNA for the CDR3 is TGTGCCAGCAGCAACACCGGGACAGGCCCTTCTGGGGCCAACGTCCTGACTTTC.

This clone was seen only once. The chain joins TRBV7-2 to TRBJ1-1; TRBD1 might be the D (6 bases). The CDR3 spans 16 residues. V shed 1 base and J shed 0 bases, with 12 bases lying between them. Germline V gives CDR1 SGHTA, CDR2 FQGNSA. CDR3 sequence reads: CASSLGRGTMNTEAFF. CDR3 DNA sequence: TGTGCCAGCAGCTTAGGAAGGGGGACCATGAACACTGAAGCTTTCTTT.

The genes are TRBV28 and TRBJ1-4, with D hard to call. Germline CDR1 is MDHEN and CDR2 is SYDVKM. With 5 bases removed from V and 11 bases from J, the gap between germline ends came to 18 bases. This CDR3 comprises 14 residues. The CDR3 nucleotides are TGTGCCAGCAGTCAGTTGCTTGGTTTCAGGAAACTGTTTTTT. This sequence encodes CASSQLLGFRKLFF.

This clone was counted a single time. The rearrangement uses TRBV7-9 and TRBJ2-2; 12 bases align to TRBD2. The CDR3 loop spans 17 amino acids. Germline-derived CDR1 and CDR2 are SEHNR and FQNEAQ (reference sequence). V gave up 5 bases and J gave up 7 bases; unmatched junction bases: 11. The CDR3 region has the DNA TGTGCCAGCAGCCCCGACGGACTAGCGGGAAGGGACGGGGAGCTGTTTTTT. It is translated as CASSPDGLAGRDGELFF.

The V call is TRBV6-5, the J call TRBJ1-1; 7 bases are a match to TRBD1. Germline values: CDR1 MNHEY, CDR2 SVGAGI. This CDR3 contains 15 residues. J was trimmed by 4 bases and V by 0 bases; bases with no gene match: 5. The CDR3 reads CASSYSGTASTEAFF. CDR3 DNA sequence: TGTGCCAGCAGTTACTCTGGGACAGCAAGCACTGAAGCTTTCTTT.

V and J are TRBV10-3 and TRBJ1-3; D is unclear. The length of the CDR3 is 14 residues. V was trimmed by 7 bases and J by 3 bases, leaving 13 bases between them. Per the germline V gene, CDR1 is ENHRY and CDR2 is SYGVKD. The CDR3: CAITETLFGNTIYF. Written as DNA, the CDR3 is TGTGCCATCACCGAGACTCTCTTTGGAAACACCATATATTTT.

This clone was picked up a small number of times. V and J are TRBV19 and TRBJ1-5, with 8 bases that match TRBD1. The V segment lost 3 bases and the J segment 6 bases; nucleotides outside the gene matches: 4. Per the germline V gene, CDR1 is LNHDA and CDR2 is SQIVND (reference sequence). The CDR3 consists of 14 residues. CDR3 amino acids: CASSIRGPGQPQHF. The DNA of the CDR3 is TGTGCCAGTAGTATCAGGGGGCCGGGTCAGCCCCAGCATTTT.

The gene calls are TRBV4-3 and TRBJ2-7; 12 bases align to TRBD2. Germline lookup yields CDR1 LGHNA and CDR2 YSLEER. After removal of 4 bases from V and 2 bases from J, the junction contained 3 bases not matched to a gene. CDR3 length equals 15 residues. The CDR3 DNA is TGCGCCAGCAGCCCCGGGACTAGCGGGCCCTACGAGCAGTACTTC. Translated, it gives CASSPGTSGPYEQYF.

This sequence joins TRBV27 and TRBJ2-5, with D unclear. Germline values: CDR1 MNHEY, CDR2 SMNVEV (reference sequence). The CDR3 extends over 11 amino acids. Trimming cost V 8 bases and J 4 bases, with 8 bases left between them. The CDR3 loop is CASRLGETQYF. The CDR3 nucleotides read TGTGCCAGCCGGCTAGGAGAGACCCAGTACTTC.

The CDR3 loop reads CASSKTGGSFGEQFF. The CDR3 DNA sequence: TGTGCCAGCAGTAAAACAGGGGGCTCTTTTGGTGAGCAGTTCTTC. This chain uses TRBV6-5 with TRBJ2-1; 9 nucleotides agree with TRBD1. The CDR3 contains 15 residues. Germline lookup yields CDR1 MNHEY and CDR2 SVGAGI. Unmatched junction bases numbered 11, after V lost 5 bases and J lost 9 bases.

The rearrangement links TRBV7-9 to TRBJ2-3; D remains unclear. CDR1 and CDR2 from the germline V gene are SEHNR and FQNEAQ (reference sequence). CDR3 length: 12 amino acids. V lost 4 bases to trimming and J lost 5 bases, with 7 bases between them. DNA for the CDR3: TGTGCCAGCAGCTCTAGACTAGATACGCAGTATTTT. The encoded protein is CASSSRLDTQYF.

The V and J genes are TRBV6-5 and TRBJ1-1, with a tentative D call TRBD1 (5 bases). Germline lookup yields CDR1 MNHEY and CDR2 SVGAGI. CDR3 length: 12 residues. Between the trimmed V and J ends, which lost 6 bases and 0 bases, there was a span of 5 bases. The CDR3 sequence is CASRGLNTEAFF. The DNA of the CDR3 is TGTGCCAGCAGGGGGCTGAACACTGAAGCTTTCTTT.

This clone was found a few times. The chain links TRBV10-3 to TRBJ2-1; 8 bases line up with TRBD2. Germline lookup yields CDR1 ENHRY and CDR2 SYGVKD. The CDR3 is made up of 16 amino acids. V trimming: 1 base; J trimming: 6 bases; junction bases outside the gene matches: 8. The CDR3 reads CAISEYPSGWVNEQFF. The CDR3 DNA reads as TGTGCCATCAGTGAGTATCCTAGCGGGTGGGTCAATGAGCAGTTCTTC.

This clone was detected only a few times. The chain employs TRBV5-6 and TRBJ1-5; tentative D call: TRBD1 (5 bases). V gave up 0 bases and J gave up 5 bases, with 9 bases separating them. The CDR3 is made up of 14 amino acids. CDR1 and CDR2 (germline): SGHDT, YYEEEE. The CDR3 is CASSLGQNYQPQHF. The CDR3 DNA reads as TGTGCCAGCAGCTTGGGACAGAATTATCAGCCCCAGCATTTT. The whole variable domain, remainder taken from reference TRBV5-6 and TRBJ1-5, is DAGVTQSPTHLIKTRGQQVTLRCSPKSGHDTVSWYQQALGQGPQFIFQYYEEEERQRGNFPDRFSGHQFPNYSSELNVNALLLGDSALYLCASSLGQNYQPQHFGDGTRLSIL.

The chain is built from TRBV28 and TRBJ1-5, with 12 nucleotides matching TRBD1. The germline gives CDR1 MDHEN, CDR2 SYDVKM. J lost 6 bases, V lost 8 bases, and 5 bases had no gene match. This CDR3 has 14 residues. CDR3: CASGDRGPLQPQHF. Here the CDR3 DNA reads TGTGCCAGCGGGGACAGGGGGCCCCTTCAGCCCCAGCATTTT. Full variable domain (rest looked up from reference TRBV28 and TRBJ1-5): DVKVTQSSRYLVKRTGEKVFLECVQDMDHENMFWYRQDPGLGLRLIYFSYDVKMKEKGDIPEGYSVSREKKERFSLILESASTNQTSMYLCASGDRGPLQPQHFGDGTRLSIL.

This clone is classed as medium-sized. The DNA of the CDR3 is TGTGCCAGTAGTATAGGGGGGGCTAGCGGTAATGAGCAGTTCTTC. Protein: CASSIGGASGNEQFF. The chain combines TRBV19 with TRBJ2-1, with D tentatively TRBD2 (7 bases). Germline values: CDR1 LNHDA, CDR2 SQIVND (reference sequence). The length of the CDR3 is 15 residues. Between the trimmed V and J ends, which lost 1 base and 7 bases, there was a span of 14 bases.

The genes are TRBV5-4 and TRBJ1-6, with TRBD1 matching 7 bases. Germline CDR1 is SGHNT and CDR2 is YYREEE (reference sequence). J gave up 10 bases and V 0 bases, and 4 bases lay outside the gene matches. The CDR3 is 14 amino acids. The CDR3 DNA reads TGTGCCAGCAGCTTGGTTCAGGGGGACTCACCCCTCCACTTT. Translation gives CASSLVQGDSPLHF.

The V gene is TRBV2, the J gene TRBJ2-3, with D hard to call. This CDR3 is built from 15 residues. V was trimmed by 0 bases and J by 2 bases, leaving 9 bases between them. Germline V lookup: CDR1 SNHLY, CDR2 FYNNEI. CDR3 sequence reads: CASSEALRDTDTQYF. In DNA form, the CDR3 reads TGTGCCAGCAGTGAAGCATTAAGAGACACAGATACGCAGTATTTT.

This chain connects TRBV28 to TRBJ1-1; the D gene is possibly TRBD1 (6 bases). The CDR3 contains 12 residues. Trimming took 6 bases from V and 10 from J, leaving 15 bases between them. The V gene's germline CDR1 is MDHEN and CDR2 SYDVKM. CDR3 sequence (DNA): TGTGCCAGCAGCTCAACAGGGATTGGAGCTTTCTTT. Its translation: CASSSTGIGAFF.

The V gene is TRBV6-1, the J gene TRBJ1-5; tentative D call: TRBD1 (5 bases). The germline V and J ends were trimmed by 6 bases and 4 bases, with 10 bases remaining between them. There are 13 residues in the CDR3. CDR1 is MNHNS, CDR2 SASEGT, per germline. The CDR3 DNA reads as TGTGCCAGCAGCGGAGGGGATAATCAGCCCCAGCATTTT. Its protein is CASSGGDNQPQHF.